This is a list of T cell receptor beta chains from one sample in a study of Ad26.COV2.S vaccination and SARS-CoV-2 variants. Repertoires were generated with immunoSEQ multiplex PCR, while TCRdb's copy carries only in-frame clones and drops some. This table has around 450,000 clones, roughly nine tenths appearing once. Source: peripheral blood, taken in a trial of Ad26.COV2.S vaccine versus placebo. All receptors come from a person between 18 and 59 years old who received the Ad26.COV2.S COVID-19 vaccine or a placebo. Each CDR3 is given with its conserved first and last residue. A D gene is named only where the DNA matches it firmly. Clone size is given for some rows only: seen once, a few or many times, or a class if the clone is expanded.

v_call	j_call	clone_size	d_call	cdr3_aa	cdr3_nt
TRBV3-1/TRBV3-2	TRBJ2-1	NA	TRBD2	CASSFSGSSNEQFF	TGTGCCAGCAGCTTCAGCGGGAGCTCCAATGAGCAGTTCTTC
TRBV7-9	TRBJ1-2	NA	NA	CASSRDGYGYTF	TGTGCCAGCAGCCGGGACGGCTATGGCTACACCTTC
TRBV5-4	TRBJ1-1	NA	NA	CASSTAYTEAFF	TGTGCCAGCAGTACGGCGTACACTGAAGCTTTCTTT
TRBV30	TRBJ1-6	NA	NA	CAWTTGSSYNSPLHF	TGTGCCTGGACAACCGGGAGCTCCTATAATTCACCCCTCCACTTT
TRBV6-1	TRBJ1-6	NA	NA	CASSVVSSQPYNSPLHF	TGTGCCAGCAGTGTGGTATCCAGCCAGCCCTATAATTCACCCCTCCACTTT
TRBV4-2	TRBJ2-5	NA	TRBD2	CASSPGSGGGYQETQYF	TGTGCCAGCAGCCCGGGATCCGGGGGAGGGTACCAAGAGACCCAGTACTTC
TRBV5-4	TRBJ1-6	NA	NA	CASSLDLGRSPLHF	TGTGCCAGCAGCTTGGATCTGGGGAGGTCACCCCTCCACTTT
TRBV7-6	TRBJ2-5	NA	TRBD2	CASSWVAGGAPETQYF	TGTGCCAGCAGCTGGGTGGCGGGGGGGGCTCCCGAGACCCAGTACTTC
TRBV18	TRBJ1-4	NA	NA	CASSPALGSNEKLFF	TGTGCCAGCTCACCGGCTTTAGGCAGTAATGAAAAACTGTTTTTT
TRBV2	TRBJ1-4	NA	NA	CATNSRQQGVNEKLFF	TGTGCCACCAACTCCCGACAACAGGGCGTTAATGAAAAACTGTTTTTT
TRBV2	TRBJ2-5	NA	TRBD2	CASSRRGRAGETQYF	TGTGCCAGCAGTCGCCGAGGGAGGGCCGGAGAGACCCAGTACTTC
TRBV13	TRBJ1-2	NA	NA	CASSLADYGYTF	TGTGCCAGCAGCTTAGCGGACTATGGCTACACCTTC
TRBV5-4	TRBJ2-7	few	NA	CASSNPKGGLFYEQYF	TGTGCCAGCAGCAACCCCAAGGGGGGACTATTCTACGAGCAGTACTTC
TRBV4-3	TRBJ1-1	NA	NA	CASSQDYRDTEAFF	TGCGCCAGCAGCCAAGACTACAGGGACACTGAAGCTTTCTTT
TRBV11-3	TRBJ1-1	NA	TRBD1	CASSSDRGSNTEAFF	TGTGCCAGCAGCTCCGACAGGGGGTCGAACACTGAAGCTTTCTTT
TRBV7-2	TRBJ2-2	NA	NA	CASSLNTGELFF	TGTGCCAGCAGCTTGAACACCGGGGAGCTGTTTTTT
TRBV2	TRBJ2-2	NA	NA	CASRLQGPGELFF	TGTGCCAGCAGACTACAGGGTCCCGGGGAGCTGTTTTTT
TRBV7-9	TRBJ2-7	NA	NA	CASSSITFSEQYF	TGTGCCAGCAGCTCGATTACTTTTAGCGAGCAGTACTTC
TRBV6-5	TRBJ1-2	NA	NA	CASSYTGRLNYGYTF	TGTGCCAGCAGTTACACGGGACGCCTTAACTATGGCTACACCTTC
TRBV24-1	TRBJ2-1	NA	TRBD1	CATSPGQVSFSEQFF	TGTGCCACCTCTCCGGGACAGGTGAGCTTCAGTGAGCAGTTCTTC
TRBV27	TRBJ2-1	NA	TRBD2	CASSLWGGREQFF	TGTGCCAGCAGTTTATGGGGGGGACGGGAGCAGTTCTTC
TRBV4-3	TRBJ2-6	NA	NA	CASSQDPPASGANVLTF	TGCGCCAGCAGCCAAGACCCCCCCGCTTCTGGGGCCAACGTCCTGACTTTC
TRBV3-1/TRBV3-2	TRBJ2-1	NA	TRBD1	CASSQGTGGFHNEQFF	TGTGCCAGCAGCCAGGGGACAGGGGGCTTTCACAATGAGCAGTTCTTC
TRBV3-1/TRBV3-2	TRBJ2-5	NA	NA	CASSPGILKTQYF	TGTGCCAGCAGCCCAGGGATTCTTAAGACCCAGTACTTC
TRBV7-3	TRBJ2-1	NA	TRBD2	CASSLGEGLGNEQFF	TGTGCCAGCAGCTTGGGGGAGGGTCTAGGGAATGAGCAGTTCTTC
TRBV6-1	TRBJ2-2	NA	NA	CASSEWSYRDNTGELFF	TGTGCCAGCAGTGAGTGGTCCTACAGGGACAACACCGGGGAGCTGTTTTTT
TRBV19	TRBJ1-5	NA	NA	CASSQGWAQPQHF	TGTGCCAGTAGTCAGGGATGGGCTCAGCCCCAGCATTTT
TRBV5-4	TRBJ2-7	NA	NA	CASSLNVGYRDNEQYF	TGTGCCAGCAGCTTGAACGTAGGATACAGGGACAACGAGCAGTACTTC
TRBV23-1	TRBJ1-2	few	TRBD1	CATATGVHTF	TGCGCCACCGCGACAGGGGTTCACACCTTC
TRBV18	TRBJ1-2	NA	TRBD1	CASSLPGQGPNYGYTF	TGTGCCAGCTCACTACCGGGACAGGGCCCTAACTATGGCTACACCTTC
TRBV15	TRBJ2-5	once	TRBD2	CATKTSGTQETQYF	TGTGCCACCAAGACTAGCGGGACCCAAGAGACCCAGTACTTC
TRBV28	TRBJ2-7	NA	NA	CASRPPGFKALSYEQYF	TGTGCCAGCAGGCCCCCTGGGTTCAAAGCTCTCTCCTACGAGCAGTACTTC
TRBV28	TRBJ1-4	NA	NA	CASSLLAGGEKLFF	TGTGCCAGCAGTTTACTCGCGGGAGGCGAAAAACTGTTTTTT
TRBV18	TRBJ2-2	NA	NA	CASSPPGPSVSGELFF	TGTGCCAGCTCACCACCGGGACCTAGCGTCTCCGGGGAGCTGTTTTTT
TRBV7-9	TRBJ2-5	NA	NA	CASSLLTGEETQYF	TGTGCCAGCAGCTTATTAACGGGAGAAGAGACCCAGTACTTC
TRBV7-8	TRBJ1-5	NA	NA	CASSRGALNQPQHF	TGTGCCAGCAGCCGGGGGGCTCTCAATCAGCCCCAGCATTTT
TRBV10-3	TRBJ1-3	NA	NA	CAKGSTGNTIYF	TGTGCCAAGGGGTCGACGGGAAACACCATATATTTT
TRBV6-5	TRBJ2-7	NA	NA	CASSYSMMSSYEQYF	TGTGCCAGCAGTTACTCGATGATGAGCTCCTACGAGCAGTACTTC
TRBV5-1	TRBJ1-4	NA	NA	CASSIQGPNEKLFF	TGCGCCAGCAGCATCCAGGGGCCGAATGAAAAACTGTTTTTT
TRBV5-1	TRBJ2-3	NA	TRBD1	CASSRDRGRADTQYF	TGCGCCAGCAGCAGGGACAGGGGGCGCGCAGATACGCAGTATTTT
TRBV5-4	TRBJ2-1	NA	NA	CASSPSGLSGDEQFF	TGTGCCAGCAGCCCATCGGGACTGTCTGGGGATGAGCAGTTCTTC
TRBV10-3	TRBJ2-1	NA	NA	CAIESRAGRSLNEQFF	TGTGCCATCGAATCCCGGGCGGGGAGGTCGCTAAATGAGCAGTTCTTC
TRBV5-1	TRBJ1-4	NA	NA	CASRLQGSDEKLFF	TGCGCCAGCAGACTGCAGGGTAGTGATGAAAAACTGTTTTTT
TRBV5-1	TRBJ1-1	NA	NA	CASSLAAGKPEAFF	TGCGCCAGCAGCTTGGCGGCAGGGAAGCCTGAAGCTTTCTTT
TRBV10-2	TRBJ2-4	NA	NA	CASRDPGQPAKNIQYF	TGCGCCAGCAGGGACCCGGGACAACCAGCCAAAAACATTCAGTACTTC
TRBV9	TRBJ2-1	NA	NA	CASNRAASGNEQFF	TGTGCCAGCAATAGAGCGGCCTCAGGGAATGAGCAGTTCTTC
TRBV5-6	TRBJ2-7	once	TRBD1	CASSSTQGGSYEQYF	TGTGCCAGCAGCTCAACACAGGGGGGCTCCTACGAGCAGTACTTC
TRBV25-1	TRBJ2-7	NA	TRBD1	CASRGQGLYEQYF	TGTGCCAGTCGGGGACAGGGGCTTTACGAGCAGTACTTC
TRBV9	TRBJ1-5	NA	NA	CASSMTGHQPQHF	TGTGCCAGCAGCATGACAGGACATCAGCCCCAGCATTTT
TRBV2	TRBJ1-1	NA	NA	CASTEPSGGTEAFF	TGTGCCAGCACCGAGCCAAGTGGTGGCACTGAAGCTTTCTTT
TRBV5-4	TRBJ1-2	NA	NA	CASSLRQGDYGYTF	TGTGCCAGCAGCTTGAGGCAGGGTGACTATGGCTACACCTTC
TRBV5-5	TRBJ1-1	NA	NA	CASSLRPGTEAFF	TGTGCCAGCAGCTTGCGGCCGGGGACTGAAGCTTTCTTT